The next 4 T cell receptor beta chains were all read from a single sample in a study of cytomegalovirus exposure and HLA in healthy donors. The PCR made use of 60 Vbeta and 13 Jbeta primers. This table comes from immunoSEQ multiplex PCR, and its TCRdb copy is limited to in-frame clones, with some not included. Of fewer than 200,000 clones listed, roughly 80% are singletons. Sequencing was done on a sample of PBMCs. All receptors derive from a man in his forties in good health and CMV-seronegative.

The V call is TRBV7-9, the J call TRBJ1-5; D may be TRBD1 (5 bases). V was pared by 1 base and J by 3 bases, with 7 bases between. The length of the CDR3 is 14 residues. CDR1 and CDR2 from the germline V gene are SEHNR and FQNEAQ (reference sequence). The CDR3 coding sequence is TGTGCCAGCAGCTTAGAGACAGTCAATCAGCCCCAGCATTTT. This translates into CASSLETVNQPQHF. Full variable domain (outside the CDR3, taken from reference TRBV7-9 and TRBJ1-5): DTGVSQNPRHKITKRGQNVTFRCDPISEHNRLYWYRQTLGQGPEFLTYFQNEAQLEKSRLLSDRFSAERPKGSFSTLEIQRTEQGDSAMYLCASSLETVNQPQHFGDGTRLSIL.

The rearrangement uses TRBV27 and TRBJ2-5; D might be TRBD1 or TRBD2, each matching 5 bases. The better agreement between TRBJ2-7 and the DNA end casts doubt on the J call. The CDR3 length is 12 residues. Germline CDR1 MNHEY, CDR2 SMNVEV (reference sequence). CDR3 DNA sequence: TGTGCCAGCAGTTTATCTGGGGGCGAGCAGTACTTC. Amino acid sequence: CASSLSGGEQYF.

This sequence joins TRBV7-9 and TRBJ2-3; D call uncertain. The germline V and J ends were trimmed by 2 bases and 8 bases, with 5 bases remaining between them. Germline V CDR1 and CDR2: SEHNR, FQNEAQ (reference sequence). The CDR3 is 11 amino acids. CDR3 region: CASSLSSTQYF. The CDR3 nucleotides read TGTGCCAGCAGCTTAAGCTCTACGCAGTATTTT. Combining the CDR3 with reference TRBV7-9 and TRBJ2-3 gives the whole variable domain DTGVSQNPRHKITKRGQNVTFRCDPISEHNRLYWYRQTLGQGPEFLTYFQNEAQLEKSRLLSDRFSAERPKGSFSTLEIQRTEQGDSAMYLCASSLSSTQYFGPGTRLTVL.

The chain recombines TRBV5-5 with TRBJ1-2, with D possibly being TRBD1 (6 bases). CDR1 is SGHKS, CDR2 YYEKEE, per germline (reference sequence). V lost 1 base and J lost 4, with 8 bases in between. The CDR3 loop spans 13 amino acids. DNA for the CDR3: TGTGCCAGCAGCTTGTACAGGGCCTATGGCTACACCTTC. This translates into CASSLYRAYGYTF.